The clone carrying this TCR beta chain was picked up many times. J was trimmed by 8 bases and V by 4 bases; bases with no gene match: 11. Germline V gene sequence: CDR1 MNHEY, CDR2 SVGAGI. The CDR3 length is 16 residues. This library used approximately 0.4 ug RNA and molecular barcoded adaptors spanning alpha/delta and beta/gamma chains. TCRdb reanalysed the reads using MiXCR and keeps one entry per CDR3 protein. The table has 130,000 or so distinct CDR3 sequences, around 13% seen once; the top ten hold more than 6.5%. This entry belongs to a study of read filtering for tumor transcriptome and immune sequencing. The wider study: Patients were approximately 17 male and roughly 15 female, mean age 65.9 years, range about 40 to 85. Revised staging placed 8 or 9 patients in R-ISS I, about 16 in II, more than five in III. After DNase treatment, RNA was made into whole-transcriptome libraries. IR-seq gave about 3.5 to 10.27 million TCR reads per sample; RNA-seq gave roughly 75 to 1,400.

Sequencing was done on a sample of a population of CD138-negative cells sorted from bone marrow. The V and J genes are TRBV6-5 and TRBJ2-1, with 10 bases aligning to TRBD2. The TCR was taken from a donor aged 40 or over with multiple myeloma. As DNA, the CDR3 is TGTGCCAGCAGTTTTACCCCTAGCGGGAGAGGGTATGAGCAGTTCTTC. This sequence encodes CASSFTPSGRGYEQFF.